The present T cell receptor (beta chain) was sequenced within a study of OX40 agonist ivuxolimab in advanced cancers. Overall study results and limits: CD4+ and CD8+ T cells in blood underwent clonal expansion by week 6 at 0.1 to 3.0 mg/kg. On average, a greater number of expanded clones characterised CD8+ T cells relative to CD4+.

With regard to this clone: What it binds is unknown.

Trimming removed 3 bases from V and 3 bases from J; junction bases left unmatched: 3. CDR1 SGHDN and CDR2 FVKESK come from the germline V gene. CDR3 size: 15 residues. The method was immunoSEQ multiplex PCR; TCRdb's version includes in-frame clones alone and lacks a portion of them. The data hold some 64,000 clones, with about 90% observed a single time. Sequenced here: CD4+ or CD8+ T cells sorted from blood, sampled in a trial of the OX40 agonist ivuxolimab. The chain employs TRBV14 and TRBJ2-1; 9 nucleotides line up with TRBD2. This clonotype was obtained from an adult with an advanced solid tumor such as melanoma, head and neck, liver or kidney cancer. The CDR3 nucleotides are TGTGCCAGCAGCCATAGCGGGAGTGGCTACAATGAGCAGTTCTTC. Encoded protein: CASSHSGSGYNEQFF.